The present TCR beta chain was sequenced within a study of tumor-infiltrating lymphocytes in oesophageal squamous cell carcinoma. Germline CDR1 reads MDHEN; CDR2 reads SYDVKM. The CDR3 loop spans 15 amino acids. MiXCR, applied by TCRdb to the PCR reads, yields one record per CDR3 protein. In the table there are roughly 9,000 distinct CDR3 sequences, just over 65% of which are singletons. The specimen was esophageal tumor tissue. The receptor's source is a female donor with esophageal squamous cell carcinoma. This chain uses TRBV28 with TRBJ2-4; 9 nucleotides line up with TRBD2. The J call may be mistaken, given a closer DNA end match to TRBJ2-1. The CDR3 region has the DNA TGTGCCAGCGTAGCGGGAGTGCTAACCTACAATGAGCAGTTCTTC. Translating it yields CASVAGVLTYNEQFF.